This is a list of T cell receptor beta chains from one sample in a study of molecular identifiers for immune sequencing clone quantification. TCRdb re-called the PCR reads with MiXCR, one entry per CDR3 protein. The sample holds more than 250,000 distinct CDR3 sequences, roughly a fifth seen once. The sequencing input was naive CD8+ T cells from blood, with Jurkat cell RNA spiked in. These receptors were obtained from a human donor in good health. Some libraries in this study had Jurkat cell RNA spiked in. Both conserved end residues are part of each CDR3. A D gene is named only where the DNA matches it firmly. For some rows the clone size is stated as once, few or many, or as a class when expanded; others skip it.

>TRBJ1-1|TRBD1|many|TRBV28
CASRRRQGARNTEAFF
TGTGCCAGCCGTAGGAGACAGGGGGCTAGGAACACTGAAGCTTTCTTT
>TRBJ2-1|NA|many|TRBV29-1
CSGDREREQFF
TGCAGTGGGGATCGAGAGAGGGAGCAGTTCTTC
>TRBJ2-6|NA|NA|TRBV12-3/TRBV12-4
CASSSHRPGTGANVLTF
TGTGCCAGCAGTTCTCATCGCCCCGGGACTGGGGCCAACGTCCTGACTTTC
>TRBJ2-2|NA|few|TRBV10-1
CASSPAGWTGELFF
TGCGCCAGCAGTCCAGCGGGTTGGACCGGGGAGCTGTTTTTT
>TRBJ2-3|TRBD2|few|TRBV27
CASSSHFSGIQDTQYF
TGTGCCAGCAGTTCCCACTTTAGCGGGATACAAGATACGCAGTATTTT
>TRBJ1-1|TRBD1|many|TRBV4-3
CASSQGGQMNTEAFF
TGCGCCAGCAGCCAGGGGGGACAGATGAACACTGAAGCTTTCTTT
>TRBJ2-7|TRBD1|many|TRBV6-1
CASSDYRTGRYEQYF
TGTGCCAGCAGCGACTACCGGACAGGGAGGTACGAGCAGTACTTC
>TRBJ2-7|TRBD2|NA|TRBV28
CASSINDSGSTYEQYF
TGTGCCAGCTCAATCAACGATAGCGGGAGTACCTACGAGCAGTACTTC
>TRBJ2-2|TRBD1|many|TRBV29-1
CSVLGQGELFF
TGCAGCGTTCTGGGACAGGGGGAGCTGTTTTTT
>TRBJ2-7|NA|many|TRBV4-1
CASSPAPNYEQYF
TGCGCCAGCAGCCCAGCCCCAAACTACGAGCAGTACTTC
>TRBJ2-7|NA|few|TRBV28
CASIGPYREQYF
TGTGCCAGCATAGGTCCCTACCGCGAGCAGTACTTC
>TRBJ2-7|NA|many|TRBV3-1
CASSQDTYEQYF
TGTGCCAGCAGCCAAGACACCTACGAGCAGTACTTC
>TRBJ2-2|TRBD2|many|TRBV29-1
CSLTLAGGPSDTGELFF
TGCAGCCTGACTCTAGCGGGAGGGCCCTCAGACACCGGGGAGCTGTTTTTT
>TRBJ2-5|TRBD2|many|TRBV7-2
CASSFAAGASQETQYF
TGTGCCAGCAGCTTCGCAGCGGGGGCCAGCCAAGAGACCCAGTACTTC